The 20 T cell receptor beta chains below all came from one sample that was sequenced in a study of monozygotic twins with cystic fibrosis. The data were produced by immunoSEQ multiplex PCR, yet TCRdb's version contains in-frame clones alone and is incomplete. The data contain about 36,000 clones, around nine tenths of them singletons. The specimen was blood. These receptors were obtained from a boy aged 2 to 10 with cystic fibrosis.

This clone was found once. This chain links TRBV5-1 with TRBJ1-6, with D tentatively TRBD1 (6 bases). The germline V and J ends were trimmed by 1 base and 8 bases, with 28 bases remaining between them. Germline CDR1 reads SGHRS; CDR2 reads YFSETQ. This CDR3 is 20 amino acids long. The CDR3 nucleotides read TGCGCCAGCAGCTTGTCGTTCCAGGTTCGGGGGCGAGCGGACCATTCACCCCTCCACTTT. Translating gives CASSLSFQVRGRADHSPLHF.

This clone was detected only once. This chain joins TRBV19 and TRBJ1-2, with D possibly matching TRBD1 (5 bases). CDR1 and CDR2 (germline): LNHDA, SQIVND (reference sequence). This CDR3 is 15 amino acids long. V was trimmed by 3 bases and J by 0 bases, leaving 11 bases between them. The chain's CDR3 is CASSISRATNYGYTF. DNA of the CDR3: TGTGCCAGTAGTATTTCCAGGGCCACTAACTATGGCTACACCTTC.

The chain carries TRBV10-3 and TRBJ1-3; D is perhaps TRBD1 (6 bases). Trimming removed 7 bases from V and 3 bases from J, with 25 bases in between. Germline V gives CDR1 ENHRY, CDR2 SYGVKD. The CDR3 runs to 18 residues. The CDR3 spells CAIKKGGPGREFGNTIYF. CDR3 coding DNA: TGTGCCATCAAAAAGGGGGGACCGGGTCGCGAATTTGGAAACACCATATATTTT.

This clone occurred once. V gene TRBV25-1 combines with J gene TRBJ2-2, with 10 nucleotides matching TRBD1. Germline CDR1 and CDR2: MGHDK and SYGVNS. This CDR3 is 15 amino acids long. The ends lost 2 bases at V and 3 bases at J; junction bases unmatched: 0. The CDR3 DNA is TGTGCCAGCAGTGAAGGGACAGGGGACACCGGGGAGCTGTTTTTT. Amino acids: CASSEGTGDTGELFF.

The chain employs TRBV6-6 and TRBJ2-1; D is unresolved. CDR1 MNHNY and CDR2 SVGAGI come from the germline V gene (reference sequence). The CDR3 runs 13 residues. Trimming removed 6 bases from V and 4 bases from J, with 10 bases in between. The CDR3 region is CASSHPSYNEQFF. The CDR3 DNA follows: TGTGCCAGCAGCCATCCTTCATACAATGAGCAGTTCTTC.

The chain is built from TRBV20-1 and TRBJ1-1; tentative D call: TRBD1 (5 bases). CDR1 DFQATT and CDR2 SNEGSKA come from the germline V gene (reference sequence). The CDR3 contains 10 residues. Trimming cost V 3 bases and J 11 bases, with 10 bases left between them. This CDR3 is CSASAGGAFF. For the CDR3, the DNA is TGCAGTGCTAGTGCCGGGGGGGCTTTCTTT.

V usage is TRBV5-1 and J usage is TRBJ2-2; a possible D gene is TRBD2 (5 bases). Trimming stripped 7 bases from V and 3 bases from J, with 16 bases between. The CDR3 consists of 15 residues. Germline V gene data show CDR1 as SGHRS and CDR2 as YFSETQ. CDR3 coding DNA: TGCGCCAGCTCCGAGAGGGAACGGTACACCGGGGAGCTGTTTTTT. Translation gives CASSERERYTGELFF. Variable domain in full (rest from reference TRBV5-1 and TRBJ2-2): KAGVTQTPRYLIKTRGQQVTLSCSPISGHRSVSWYQQTPGQGLQFLFEYFSETQRNKGNFPGRFSGRQFSNSRSEMNVSTLELGDSALYLCASSERERYTGELFFGEGSRLTVL.

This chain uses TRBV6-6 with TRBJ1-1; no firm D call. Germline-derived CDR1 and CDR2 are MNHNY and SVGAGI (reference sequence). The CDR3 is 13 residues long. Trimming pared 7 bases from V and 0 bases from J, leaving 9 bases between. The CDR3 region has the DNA TGTGCCAGCACCTTAGGCTTGAACACTGAAGCTTTCTTT. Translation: CASTLGLNTEAFF.

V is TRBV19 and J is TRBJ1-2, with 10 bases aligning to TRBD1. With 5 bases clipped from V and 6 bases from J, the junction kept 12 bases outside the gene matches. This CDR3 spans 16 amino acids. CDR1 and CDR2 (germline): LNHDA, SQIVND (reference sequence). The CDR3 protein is CASSSWDRGIVNGYTF. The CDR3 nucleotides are TGTGCCAGTAGTTCCTGGGACAGGGGAATCGTTAATGGCTACACCTTC.

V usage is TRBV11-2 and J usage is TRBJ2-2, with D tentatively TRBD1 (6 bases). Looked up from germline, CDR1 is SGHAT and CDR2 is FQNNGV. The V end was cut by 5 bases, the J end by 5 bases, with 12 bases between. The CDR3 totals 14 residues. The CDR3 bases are TGTGCCAGCAGCACCTCAGGGGAAACCGGGGAGCTGTTTTTT. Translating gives CASSTSGETGELFF. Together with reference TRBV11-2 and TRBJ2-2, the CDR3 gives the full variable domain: EAGVAQSPRYKIIEKRQSVAFWCNPISGHATLYWYQQILGQGPKLLIQFQNNGVVDDSQLPKDRFSAERLKGVDSTLKIQPAKLEDSAVYLCASSTSGETGELFFGEGSRLTVL.

The CDR3 reads CASSLNYLEANTGELFF. CDR3 in DNA: TGTGCCAGCAGCTTGAATTACCTGGAGGCGAACACCGGGGAGCTGTTTTTT. The V gene is TRBV5-6, the J gene TRBJ2-2, with D possibly TRBD2 on 5 matching bases. Germline CDR1 reads SGHDT; CDR2 reads YYEEEE. The V and J ends lost 1 base and 0 bases respectively, with 13 bases between them. The CDR3 length is 17 residues.

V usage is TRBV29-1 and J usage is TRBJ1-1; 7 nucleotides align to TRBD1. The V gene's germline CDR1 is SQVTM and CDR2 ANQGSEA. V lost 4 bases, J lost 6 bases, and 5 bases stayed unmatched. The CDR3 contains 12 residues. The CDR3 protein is CSVGTGAPEAFF. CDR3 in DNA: TGCAGCGTTGGAACAGGGGCCCCTGAAGCTTTCTTT.

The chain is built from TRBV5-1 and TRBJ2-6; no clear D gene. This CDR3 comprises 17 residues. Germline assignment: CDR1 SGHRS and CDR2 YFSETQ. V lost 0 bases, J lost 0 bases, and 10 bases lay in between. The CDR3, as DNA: TGCGCCAGCAGCTTGGGGCGTTGGGGCTCTGGGGCCAACGTCCTGACTTTC. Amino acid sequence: CASSLGRWGSGANVLTF.

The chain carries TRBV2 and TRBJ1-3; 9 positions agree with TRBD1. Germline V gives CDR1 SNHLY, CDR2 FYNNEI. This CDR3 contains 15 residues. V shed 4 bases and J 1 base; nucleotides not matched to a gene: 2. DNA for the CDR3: TGTGCCAGCAGTGGTGGGACAGGGTCTGGAAACACCATATATTTT. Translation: CASSGGTGSGNTIYF. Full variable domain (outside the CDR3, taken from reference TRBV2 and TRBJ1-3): EPEVTQTPSHQVTQMGQEVILRCVPISNHLYFYWYRQILGQKVEFLVSFYNNEISEKSEIFDDQFSVERPDGSNFTLKIRSTKLEDSAMYFCASSGGTGSGNTIYFGEGSWLTVV.

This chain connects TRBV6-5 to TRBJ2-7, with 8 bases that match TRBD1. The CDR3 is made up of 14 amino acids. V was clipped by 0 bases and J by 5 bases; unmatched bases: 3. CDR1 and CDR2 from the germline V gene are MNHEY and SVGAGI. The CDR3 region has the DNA TGTGCCAGCAGTTACTCGAACAGGGGGAACGAGCAGTACTTC. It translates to CASSYSNRGNEQYF.

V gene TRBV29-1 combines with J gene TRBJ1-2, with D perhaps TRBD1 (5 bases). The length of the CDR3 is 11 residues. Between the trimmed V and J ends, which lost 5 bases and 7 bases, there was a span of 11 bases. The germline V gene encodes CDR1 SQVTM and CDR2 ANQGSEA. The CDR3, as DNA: TGCAGCGTTCGAGGGACTACTGGCTACACCTTC. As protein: CSVRGTTGYTF.

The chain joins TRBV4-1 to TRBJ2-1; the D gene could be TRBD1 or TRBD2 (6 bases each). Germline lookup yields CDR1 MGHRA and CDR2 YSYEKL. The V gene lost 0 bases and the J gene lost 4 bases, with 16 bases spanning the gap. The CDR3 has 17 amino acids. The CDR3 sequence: CASSQDRGTGAYNEQFF. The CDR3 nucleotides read TGCGCCAGCAGCCAAGATAGGGGGACGGGGGCGTACAATGAGCAGTTCTTC.

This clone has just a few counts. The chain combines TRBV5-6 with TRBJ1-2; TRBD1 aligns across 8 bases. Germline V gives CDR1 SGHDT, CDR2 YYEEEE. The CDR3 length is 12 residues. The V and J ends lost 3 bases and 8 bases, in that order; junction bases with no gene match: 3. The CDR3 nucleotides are TGTGCCAGCAGCTCCGGGACAGGCGGCTACACCTTC. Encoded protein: CASSSGTGGYTF.

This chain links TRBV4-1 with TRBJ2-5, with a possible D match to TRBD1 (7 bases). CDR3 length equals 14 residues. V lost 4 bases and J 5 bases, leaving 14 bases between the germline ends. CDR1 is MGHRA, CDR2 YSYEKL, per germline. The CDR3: CASSLSAGGETQYF. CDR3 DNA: TGCGCCAGCAGCCTGTCCGCAGGGGGGGAGACCCAGTACTTC.

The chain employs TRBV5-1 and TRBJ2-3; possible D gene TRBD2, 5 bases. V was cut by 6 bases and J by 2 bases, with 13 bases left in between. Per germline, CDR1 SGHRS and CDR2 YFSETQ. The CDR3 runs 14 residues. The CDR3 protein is CASKMASLTDTQYF. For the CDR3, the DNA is TGCGCCAGCAAAATGGCTAGCCTCACAGATACGCAGTATTTT.